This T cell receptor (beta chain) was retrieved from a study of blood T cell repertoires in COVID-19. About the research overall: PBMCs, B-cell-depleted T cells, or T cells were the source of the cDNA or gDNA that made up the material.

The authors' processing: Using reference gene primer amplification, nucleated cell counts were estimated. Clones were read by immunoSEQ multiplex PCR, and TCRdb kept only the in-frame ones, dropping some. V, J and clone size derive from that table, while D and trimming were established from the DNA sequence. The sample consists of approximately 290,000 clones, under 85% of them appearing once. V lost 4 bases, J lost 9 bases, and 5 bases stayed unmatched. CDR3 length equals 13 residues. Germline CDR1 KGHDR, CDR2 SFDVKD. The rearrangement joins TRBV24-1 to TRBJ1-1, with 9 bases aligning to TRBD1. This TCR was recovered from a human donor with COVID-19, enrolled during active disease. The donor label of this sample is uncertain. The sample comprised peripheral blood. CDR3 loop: CATSEPGTGKAFF. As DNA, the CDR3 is TGTGCCACCAGTGAACCCGGGACAGGGAAAGCTTTCTTT.